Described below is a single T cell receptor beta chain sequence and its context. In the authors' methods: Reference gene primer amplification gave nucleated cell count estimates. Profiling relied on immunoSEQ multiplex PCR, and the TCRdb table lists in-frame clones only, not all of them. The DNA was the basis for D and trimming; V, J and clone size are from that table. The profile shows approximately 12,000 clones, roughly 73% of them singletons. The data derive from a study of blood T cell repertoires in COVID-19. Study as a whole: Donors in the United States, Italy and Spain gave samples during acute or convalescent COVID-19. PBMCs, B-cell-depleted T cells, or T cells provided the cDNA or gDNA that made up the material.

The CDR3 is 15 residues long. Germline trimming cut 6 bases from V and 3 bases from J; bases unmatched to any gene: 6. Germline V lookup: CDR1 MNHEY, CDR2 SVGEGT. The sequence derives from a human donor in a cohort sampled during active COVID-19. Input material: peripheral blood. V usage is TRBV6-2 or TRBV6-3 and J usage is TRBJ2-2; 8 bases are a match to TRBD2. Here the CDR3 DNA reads TGTGCCAGCAGCTCGGGACTAGGTGACACCGGGGAGCTGTTTTTT. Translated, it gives CASSSGLGDTGELFF.